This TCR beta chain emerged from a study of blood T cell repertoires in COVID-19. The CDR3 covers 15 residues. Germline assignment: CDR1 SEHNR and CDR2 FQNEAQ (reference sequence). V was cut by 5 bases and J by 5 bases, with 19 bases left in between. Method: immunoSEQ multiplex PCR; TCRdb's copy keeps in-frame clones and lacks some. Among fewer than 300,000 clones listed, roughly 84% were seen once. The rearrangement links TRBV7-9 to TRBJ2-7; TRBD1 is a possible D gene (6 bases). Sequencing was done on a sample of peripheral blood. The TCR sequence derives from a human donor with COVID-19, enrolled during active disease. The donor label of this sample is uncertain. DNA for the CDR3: TGTGCCAGCAGCCTGTGGACAGCCGACTTGGACGAGCAGTACTTC. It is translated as CASSLWTADLDEQYF.